This TCR beta chain was recovered during a study of T cell responses to AZD1222 COVID-19 vaccine. Trimming left V 6 bases short and J 0 bases short, with 9 bases between. This CDR3 contains 13 residues. Assay used: immunoSEQ multiplex PCR; TCRdb lists only in-frame clones, some missing. The sample has roughly 99,000 clones; around nine tenths are singletons. V gene TRBV12-3 or TRBV12-4 combines with J gene TRBJ2-7, with D perhaps TRBD1 (6 bases). This material consisted of peripheral blood, taken on day 0 of AZD1222 vaccination. This receptor was identified in an adult in good health. CDR3 protein: CASSDRFSYEQYF. As DNA, the CDR3 is TGTGCCAGCAGCGACAGGTTCTCCTACGAGCAGTACTTC.